One sample yielded the 24 T cell receptor beta chains listed below, sequenced in a study of cytotoxic CD8 clonotypes in ibrutinib-treated CLL. The data were produced by immunoSEQ multiplex PCR, yet TCRdb's version contains in-frame clones alone and is incomplete. The table shows over 120,000 clones, with approximately 80% occurring only once. The input for sequencing was PBMCs, taken after 36 months of ibrutinib treatment. These receptor sequences come from a human donor with chronic lymphocytic leukemia.

This rearrangement joins TRBV7-3 to TRBJ2-2, with D unclear. Per germline, CDR1 SGHTA and CDR2 FQGTGA. The V end lost 5 bases, the J end lost 3 bases, and 7 bases lay between the germline ends. The CDR3 runs to 13 residues. The CDR3 spells CASSADYTGELFF. The CDR3 region has the DNA TGTGCCAGCAGCGCGGATTACACCGGGGAGCTGTTTTTT.

The genes are TRBV10-3 and TRBJ2-7; the D is unclear. The CDR3 runs to 11 residues. Germline assignment: CDR1 ENHRY and CDR2 SYGVKD. V gave up 4 bases and J gave up 3 bases, with 4 bases separating them. The chain's CDR3 is CAISANYEQYF. The CDR3 nucleotides are TGTGCCATCAGTGCAAACTACGAGCAGTACTTC.

The CDR3 coding sequence is TGTGCCAGCTCACTGGCTCCCGGGGCCCGAAATTCACCCCTCCACTTT. Amino acids: CASSLAPGARNSPLHF. The chain combines TRBV18 with TRBJ1-6; tentative D call: TRBD1 (5 bases). From germline, CDR1 is KGHSH and CDR2 LQKENI. V was cut by 4 bases and J by 7 bases, with 17 bases left in between. The CDR3 contains 16 residues.

The gene calls are TRBV5-8 and TRBJ2-4, with D perhaps given as TRBD1 or TRBD2 (7 bases each). The CDR3 is 15 amino acids. The germline V and J ends were trimmed by 6 bases and 7 bases, with 20 bases remaining between them. Germline assignment: CDR1 SGHTS and CDR2 YDEGEE. The CDR3 DNA reads TGTGCCAGCATCTCACAGGGGAGGGGTATGAACATTCAGTACTTC. This codes for CASISQGRGMNIQYF. Complete variable domain (other parts from reference TRBV5-8 and TRBJ2-4): EAGVTQSPTHLIKTRGQQATLRCSPISGHTSVYWYQQALGLGLQFLLWYDEGEERNRGNFPPRFSGRQFPNYSSELNVNALELEDSALYLCASISQGRGMNIQYFGAGTRLSVL.

The chain joins TRBV30 to TRBJ1-5; a possible D gene is TRBD1 (6 bases). CDR1 GTSNPN and CDR2 SVGIG come from the germline V gene (reference sequence). This CDR3 comprises 14 residues. Trimming took 0 bases from V and 6 from J, leaving 12 bases between them. The CDR3, as DNA: TGTGCCTGGAGTGTACTACAGGGTGGTCAGCCCCAGCATTTT. It encodes CAWSVLQGGQPQHF.

A single count supports this clone. This chain uses TRBV2 with TRBJ2-1; 7 nucleotides align to TRBD2. Germline assignment: CDR1 SNHLY and CDR2 FYNNEI. V was clipped by 7 bases and J by 8 bases; unmatched bases: 14. The CDR3 is made up of 15 amino acids. DNA for the CDR3: TGTGCCAGCAACCCCTTGGCGGGAGTCTTAGATGAGCAGTTCTTC. Protein: CASNPLAGVLDEQFF.

The chain employs TRBV19 and TRBJ1-5, with D unclear. V was trimmed by 0 bases and J by 3 bases, leaving 6 bases between them. The CDR3 contains 14 residues. Germline values: CDR1 LNHDA, CDR2 SQIVND (reference sequence). DNA of the CDR3: TGTGCCAGTAGTATAGATGGGTTCAATCAGCCCCAGCATTTT. Residues: CASSIDGFNQPQHF.

V usage is TRBV30 and J usage is TRBJ1-2, with D possibly being TRBD1 (5 bases). Germline CDR1 and CDR2: GTSNPN and SVGIG (reference sequence). V was pared by 5 bases and J by 7 bases, with 14 bases between. CDR3 size: 12 residues. The CDR3, as DNA: TGTGCCTGGCGTAATCAGGGTTCTGGCTACACCTTC. Its translation: CAWRNQGSGYTF.

About this clone: This specimen includes other DNA sequences encoding the same CDR3. V is TRBV11-2 and J is TRBJ1-1, with no clear D. Trimming pared 0 bases from V and 1 base from J, leaving 3 bases between. The CDR3 totals 13 residues. Germline V lookup: CDR1 SGHAT, CDR2 FQNNGV. Written as DNA, the CDR3 is TGTGCCAGCAGCTTAGACCGGAACACTGAAGCTTTCTTT. This encodes CASSLDRNTEAFF.

The chain combines TRBV7-9 with TRBJ2-5, with a tentative D call TRBD2 (6 bases). The CDR3 has 14 amino acids. The germline V gene encodes CDR1 SEHNR and CDR2 FQNEAQ (reference sequence). Trimming left V 4 bases short and J 1 base short, with 10 bases between. CDR3 in DNA: TGTGCCAGCAGCTATTCTAGCGCCCAAGAGACCCAGTACTTC. Translation gives CASSYSSAQETQYF.

The chain combines TRBV11-3 with TRBJ2-3; D unclear. V was pared by 1 base and J by 6 bases, with 5 bases between. CDR3 length equals 12 residues. Per the germline V gene, CDR1 is SGHNT and CDR2 is YENEEA. CDR3 sequence: CASSLAEDTQYF. The CDR3 nucleotides are TGTGCCAGCAGCTTAGCAGAGGATACGCAGTATTTT.

In this sample, this clone turned up a few times. The V call is TRBV5-8, the J call TRBJ2-7; D may be TRBD2 (6 bases). The CDR3 contains 13 residues. Trimming cost V 5 bases and J 6 bases, with 15 bases left between them. Germline loops: CDR1 SGHTS, CDR2 YDEGEE. This CDR3 is CASSTGLSAEQYF. The CDR3 DNA reads as TGTGCCAGCAGTACTGGACTATCGGCCGAGCAGTACTTC. The whole variable domain, remainder taken from reference TRBV5-8 and TRBJ2-7, is EAGVTQSPTHLIKTRGQQATLRCSPISGHTSVYWYQQALGLGLQFLLWYDEGEERNRGNFPPRFSGRQFPNYSSELNVNALELEDSALYLCASSTGLSAEQYFGPGTRLTVT.

The CDR3 coding sequence is TGTGCCAGCAGCTCTCAAGGACAGGCCGAGCTCTACAATGAGCAGTTCTTC. Residues: CASSSQGQAELYNEQFF. This chain uses TRBV11-2 with TRBJ2-1; 7 positions match TRBD1. The CDR3 runs to 17 residues. From germline, CDR1 is SGHAT and CDR2 FQNNGV. V was clipped by 4 bases and J by 3 bases; unmatched bases: 12.

The genes are TRBV2 and TRBJ2-1; tentative D call: TRBD1 (6 bases). The CDR3 contains 10 residues. The V gene lost 10 bases and the J gene lost 8 bases, with 9 bases spanning the gap. Germline loops: CDR1 SNHLY, CDR2 FYNNEI. The CDR3 DNA sequence: TGTGCCACAGGGGTGGATGAGCAGTTCTTC. Its protein product is CATGVDEQFF. The variable domain in full, completed from reference TRBV2 and TRBJ2-1, reads EPEVTQTPSHQVTQMGQEVILRCVPISNHLYFYWYRQILGQKVEFLVSFYNNEISEKSEIFDDQFSVERPDGSNFTLKIRSTKLEDSAMYFCATGVDEQFFGPGTRLTVL.

The rearrangement links TRBV20-1 to TRBJ2-7; D gene ambiguous. Between the trimmed V and J ends, which lost 5 bases and 1 base, there was a span of 6 bases. The CDR3 spans 11 residues. The germline CDR1 and CDR2 sequences are DFQATT and SNEGSKA (reference sequence). The chain's CDR3 is CSALSSYEQYF. Written as DNA, the CDR3 is TGCAGTGCTTTAAGTTCCTACGAGCAGTACTTC.

The chain employs TRBV2 and TRBJ2-2, with a possible D match to TRBD1 (7 bases). Germline loops: CDR1 SNHLY, CDR2 FYNNEI. With 6 bases removed from V and 3 bases from J, the gap between germline ends came to 14 bases. The CDR3 covers 15 residues. CDR3 in amino acids: CASRTGLADTGELFF. CDR3 bases: TGTGCCAGCAGGACAGGGTTAGCGGACACCGGGGAGCTGTTTTTT.

This chain connects TRBV7-8 to TRBJ1-1; TRBD1 might be the D (5 bases). Per the germline V gene, CDR1 is SGHVS and CDR2 is FQNEAQ. The CDR3 covers 15 residues. V dropped 2 bases and J dropped 1 base, with 11 bases sitting between them. DNA for the CDR3: TGTGCCAGCAGCTTAATGAATAGGGGGAACACTGAAGCTTTCTTT. As protein: CASSLMNRGNTEAFF.

This rearrangement joins TRBV14 to TRBJ2-7; 7 bases agree with TRBD1. J lost 2 bases, V lost 5 bases, and 6 bases had no gene match. Germline CDR1 and CDR2: SGHDN and FVKESK. The CDR3 loop spans 14 amino acids. CDR3 protein: CASSKDRLTYEQYF. DNA of the CDR3: TGTGCCAGCAGCAAGGACAGGCTGACCTACGAGCAGTACTTC.

The chain recombines TRBV6-5 with TRBJ1-1; D not resolved. CDR3 size: 16 residues. Trimming shortened V by 1 base and J by 1 base, and 13 bases separated the two germline ends. The germline V gene encodes CDR1 MNHEY and CDR2 SVGAGI. The CDR3 bases are TGTGCCAGCAGTTACTGGGCCCGGGCGAGGAACACTGAAGCTTTCTTT. The encoded protein is CASSYWARARNTEAFF.

This chain links TRBV27 with TRBJ2-3; tentative D call: TRBD2 (5 bases). V was shortened by 2 bases and J by 2 bases, with 17 bases between the two germline ends. The length of the CDR3 is 17 residues. CDR1 is MNHEY, CDR2 SMNVEV, per germline (reference sequence). CDR3 coding DNA: TGTGCCAGCAGTTTAACCCCTAGGGAGATAATCACAGATACGCAGTATTTT. Its protein product is CASSLTPREIITDTQYF.

Details on this clone: This sample includes further DNA sequences coding for the same CDR3. The rearrangement links TRBV6-5 to TRBJ2-1, with D perhaps assigned TRBD1 or TRBD2 (6 bases each). There are 13 residues in the CDR3. V was cut by 2 bases and J by 6 bases, with 8 bases left in between. Germline V gives CDR1 MNHEY, CDR2 SVGAGI. CDR3 DNA: TGTGCCAGCAGTTACGGAGGGGGCAATGAGCAGTTCTTC. This encodes CASSYGGGNEQFF.

The CDR3 sequence: CASSDQGNTEAFF. The CDR3 nucleotides read TGTGCCAGCAGTGACCAGGGTAACACTGAAGCTTTCTTT. The genes are TRBV6-4 and TRBJ1-1; D is perhaps TRBD1 (5 bases). Germline V CDR1 and CDR2: MRHNA, SNTAGT. V lost 2 bases, J lost 2 bases, and 6 bases lay in between. The CDR3 is made up of 13 amino acids.

This chain joins TRBV5-4 and TRBJ1-3, with D uncertain. The CDR3 is 17 amino acids. Germline V CDR1 and CDR2: SGHNT, YYREEE (reference sequence). Trimming cost V 1 base and J 0 bases, with 14 bases left between them. The CDR3 sequence is CASSLTSWPGSGNTIYF. The CDR3 region has the DNA TGTGCCAGCAGCTTGACTAGTTGGCCGGGCTCTGGAAACACCATATATTTT.

Here the CDR3 reads CASSLTGTAYEQYF. CDR3 nucleotides: TGCGCCAGCAGCCTTACCGGGACAGCCTACGAGCAGTACTTC. The V call is TRBV4-1, the J call TRBJ2-7, with 7 positions matching TRBD1. After removal of 4 bases from V and 2 bases from J, the junction contained 5 bases not matched to a gene. The germline V gene has CDR1 MGHRA and CDR2 YSYEKL. The length of the CDR3 is 14 residues.